These T cell receptor beta chains were read from a single sample in a study of cytomegalovirus exposure and HLA in healthy donors. Generated by immunoSEQ multiplex PCR, the TCRdb table keeps only in-frame clones and is missing some. Among some 170,000 clones, approximately 86% were seen once, and the ten largest hold approximately 2.4%. The specimen sequenced was PBMCs. The receptors were sampled from a young man in good health and CMV-seropositive. The CDR3 runs from the conserved cysteine through the conserved F or W. The order of the fields is J gene, V gene, clone size, D gene, CDR3 protein, CDR3 DNA. A D gene is named only where the DNA matches it firmly. Some rows mark clone size as missing; the rest say once, few, many or name a class of expanded clone.

>TRBJ1-1|TRBV5-1|.|.
CASSLAGGNTEAFF
TGCGCCAGCAGCTTGGCCGGTGGGAACACTGAAGCTTTCTTT
>TRBJ2-5|TRBV4-2|.|.
CASSPPGDLQETQYF
TGTGCCAGCAGCCCACCCGGAGACCTACAAGAGACCCAGTACTTC
>TRBJ2-7|TRBV6-1|.|TRBD1
CASSRQGSTYEQYF
TGTGCCAGCAGTAGACAGGGGTCAACCTACGAGCAGTACTTC
>TRBJ2-7|TRBV7-9|.|.
CASSFTEYERHF
TGTGCCAGCAGCTTTACGGAATACGAGCGGCACTTC
>TRBJ2-7|TRBV5-6|.|TRBD1
CASSPGQGGYEQYF
TGTGCCAGCAGCCCGGGACAGGGTGGCTACGAGCAGTACTTC
>TRBJ2-1|TRBV7-2|.|.
CASSLGLGGYEQFF
TGTGCCAGCAGCTTAGGACTAGGCGGTTATGAGCAGTTCTTC
>TRBJ2-7|TRBV7-6|.|.
CASSPPDMDYEQYF
TGTGCCAGCAGCCCACCAGACATGGACTACGAGCAGTACTTC
>TRBJ2-5|TRBV28|.|.
CASLGSQETQYF
TGTGCCAGCTTGGGCAGCCAAGAGACCCAGTACTTC
>TRBJ2-6|TRBV7-3|.|.
CASSRTGSGANVLTF
TGTGCCAGCAGCCGTACAGGGAGCGGGGCCAACGTCCTGACTTTC
>TRBJ2-7|TRBV28|.|.
CASSLWRNENYEQYF
TGTGCCAGCAGTTTATGGCGGAATGAAAACTACGAGCAGTACTTC
>TRBJ2-7|TRBV29-1|.|TRBD2
CSFRLANYEQYF
TGCAGCTTCCGACTAGCGAACTACGAGCAGTACTTC
>TRBJ2-1|TRBV7-2|.|TRBD2
CASSLARSGGLSYNEQFF
TGTGCCAGCAGCTTAGCGCGTAGCGGGGGGCTCTCCTACAATGAGCAGTTCTTC
>TRBJ1-2|TRBV6-5|.|.
CASRTGQYYGYTF
TGTGCCAGCAGGACCGGACAGTACTATGGCTACACCTTC
>TRBJ1-1|TRBV5-1|.|TRBD1
CASSFLTGGEEAFF
TGCGCCAGCAGCTTTCTGACAGGGGGCGAGGAAGCTTTCTTT
>TRBJ2-5|TRBV5-1|few|TRBD2
CASSSTSGIETQYF
TGCGCCAGCAGCTCGACTAGCGGGATAGAGACCCAGTACTTC
>TRBJ2-3|TRBV7-3|.|.
CASSSRVSDTQYF
TGTGCCAGCAGCAGCCGGGTCTCAGATACGCAGTATTTT
>TRBJ2-5|TRBV4-3|once|TRBD1
CASSQARQGRETQYF
TGCGCCAGCAGCCAGGCCAGACAGGGTAGAGAGACCCAGTACTTC
>TRBJ1-1|TRBV5-1|few|.
CASSLDQGRNTEAFF
TGCGCCAGCAGCTTGGATCAGGGGAGGAACACTGAAGCTTTCTTT
>TRBJ2-1|TRBV18|.|.
CASSPGIGSNEQFF
TGTGCCAGCTCGCCCGGGATCGGCTCAAATGAGCAGTTCTTC
>TRBJ1-4|TRBV19|.|TRBD1
CASAWGTAGASNEKLFF
TGTGCCAGCGCTTGGGGGACAGCTGGTGCTTCTAATGAAAAACTGTTTTTT
>TRBJ2-3|TRBV6-6|.|.
CASVSQGTDTQYF
TGTGCCAGCGTTTCTCAGGGGACAGATACGCAGTATTTT
>TRBJ1-6|TRBV5-8|.|.
CASSRRRAAYNSPLHF
TGTGCCAGCAGCCGGAGGAGAGCAGCCTATAATTCACCCCTCCACTTT
>TRBJ1-1|TRBV9|.|.
CASSVGTANTEAFF
TGTGCCAGCAGCGTAGGGACAGCGAACACTGAAGCTTTCTTT
>TRBJ1-1|TRBV6-6|.|.
CATGMNTEAFF
TGTGCCACCGGGATGAACACTGAAGCTTTCTTT
>TRBJ1-5|TRBV6-5|.|.
CASSYSGYNQPQHF
TGTGCCAGCAGTTACTCCGGGTACAATCAGCCCCAGCATTTT
>TRBJ2-5|TRBV7-2|.|.
CASSSGLLETQYF
TGTGCCAGCAGCTCGGGACTCCTAGAGACCCAGTACTTC
>TRBJ2-3|TRBV4-2|.|.
CASSQSWGGRTDTQYF
TGTGCCAGCAGCCAATCCTGGGGGGGCCGGACAGATACGCAGTATTTT
>TRBJ2-3|TRBV7-3|.|.
CASSPGLSGDTQYF
TGTGCCAGCAGTCCCGGACTATCGGGAGATACGCAGTATTTT
>TRBJ2-6|TRBV29-1|.|.
CSVPGGSGANVLTF
TGCAGCGTTCCGGGTGGATCCGGGGCCAACGTCCTGACTTTC
>TRBJ1-2|TRBV7-9|.|.
CASSLDVLYYGYTF
TGTGCCAGCAGCTTAGACGTACTTTACTATGGCTACACCTTC
>TRBJ1-1|TRBV29-1|once|.
CSVEGDYSTEAFF
TGCAGCGTTGAGGGGGACTACTCCACTGAAGCTTTCTTT
>TRBJ2-3|TRBV7-6|.|TRBD2
CASSLGAGASDTQYF
TGTGCCAGCAGCTTAGGAGCGGGAGCTTCAGATACGCAGTATTTT
>TRBJ2-7|TRBV18|.|TRBD1
CASSPRTGKYEQYF
TGTGCCAGCTCACCCCGGACAGGGAAGTACGAGCAGTACTTC
>TRBJ2-6|TRBV9|.|.
CASSGTGWGANVLTF
TGTGCCAGCAGCGGCACAGGGTGGGGGGCCAACGTCCTGACTTTC
>TRBJ2-1|TRBV6-5|once|TRBD2
CASSYSRGVDEQFF
TGTGCCAGCAGTTACTCGCGGGGGGTGGATGAGCAGTTCTTC
>TRBJ2-2|TRBV4-1|.|.
CASSLHGRYTGELFF
TGCGCCAGCAGCCTCCACGGGAGATACACCGGGGAGCTGTTTTTT
>TRBJ1-6|TRBV6-6|once|.
CASSEDPNSPLHF
TGTGCCAGCAGCGAGGATCCGAATTCACCCCTCCACTTT
>TRBJ2-2|TRBV29-1|.|TRBD2
CSVGVQAGATGELFF
TGCAGCGTGGGGGTTCAAGCGGGAGCCACCGGGGAGCTGTTTTTT
>TRBJ1-2|TRBV13|.|.
CASSLQGPPTF
TGTGCCAGCAGCTTACAGGGGCCGCCCACCTTC
>TRBJ1-3|TRBV9|.|.
CASSVESRASGNTIYF
TGTGCCAGCAGCGTAGAGAGCAGGGCCTCTGGAAACACCATATATTTT
>TRBJ1-1|TRBV5-1|.|.
CASSLSRGITTEAFF
TGCGCCAGCAGCTTGTCCCGGGGGATCACCACTGAAGCTTTCTTT
>TRBJ1-2|TRBV2|.|.
CASNEQGGYTF
TGTGCCAGCAATGAGCAGGGTGGCTACACCTTC
>TRBJ2-3|TRBV12-1|.|.
CASSFLRLAEEFTTDTQYF
TGTGCCAGCAGCTTCCTCCGACTAGCGGAGGAATTTACCACAGATACGCAGTATTTT
>TRBJ1-5|TRBV6-6|.|TRBD1
CATGGTVRGQPQHF
TGTGCCACAGGTGGGACAGTGAGGGGTCAGCCCCAGCATTTT
>TRBJ2-6|TRBV18|.|TRBD2
CASSPRGAGAEAGANVLTF
TGTGCCAGCTCACCACGGGGAGCGGGGGCCGAGGCTGGGGCCAACGTCCTGACTTTC
>TRBJ1-1|TRBV13|once|.
CASSPKREAEAFF
TGTGCCAGCAGCCCTAAGAGGGAGGCTGAAGCTTTCTTT